This entry is about one TCR beta chain. What it recognizes is unknown. One tube held mixed TRB-A and TRB-B primer pools for touch-down PCR. TCRdb reprocessed the multiplex PCR reads and stores each CDR3 protein as one record, lacking DNA. The sample holds roughly 11,000 distinct CDR3 sequences. In germline, CDR1 is MNHEY, CDR2 SMNVEV (reference sequence). This CDR3 spans 14 amino acids. TRB was amplified from about 260 ng of peripheral blood genomic DNA per sample. The data originate from a study of T cell clusters in autoimmune cytopenias. Study as a whole: A median of approximately 47,000 TRB reads per sample yielded a median approximately 2,400 distinct clonotypes.

Overall study findings and caveats: Exclusive TRB clusters were about 2.9-fold more numerous in healthy donors than in active autoimmune hepatitis.

This sample was also put to use in a study of T cell repertoires in aging, cancer and after chemotherapy. From that study: Healthy donors lost TCR diversity with age mainly through richness, cancer patients through richness and evenness. The repertoire data cannot show anything about immunological memory following chemotherapy.

The sample was peripheral blood. The chain joins TRBV27 to TRBJ1-1; the D call from TCRdb, TRBD1, cannot be confirmed without DNA. This sequence originates from a human donor in good health. The chain's CDR3 is CASSLQGVGSVAFF.